The 15 T cell receptor beta chains given below trace back to one sample, sequenced in a study of T cells in Graves' hyperthyroidism and ophthalmopathy. The CDR3 regions of TCR beta were amplified from RNA transcripts. HTBI primers were the set used in a first-round RT-PCR of the TCR CDR3. TCRdb used MiXCR to reprocess the multiplex PCR reads, holding one entry per CDR3 protein. The data contain hundreds of thousands of distinct CDR3 sequences, 14% of them seen just once; the ten biggest clones take up roughly 10%. The specimen sequenced was blood. These receptors were taken from a woman aged 18-35 years with Graves' hyperthyroidism.

This clonotype was seen ten or more times. The V gene is TRBV11-1, the J gene TRBJ2-1; 9 bases fit TRBD2. The CDR3 sequence is 16 residues long. Germline V gene data show CDR1 as SGHAT and CDR2 as FQDESV (reference sequence). The junction had 11 bases not matched to a gene; V was cut back by 3 bases and J by 8 bases. The CDR3 sequence: CASSLVVAGVIYEQFF. Written as DNA, the CDR3 is TGTGCCAGCAGCTTGGTAGTAGCGGGAGTAATCTATGAGCAGTTCTTC.

This clonotype was detected ten times or more. The chain is built from TRBV15 and TRBJ2-7; TRBD2 aligns across 11 bases. Germline lookup yields CDR1 LNHNV and CDR2 YYDKDF (reference sequence). The length of the CDR3 is 16 residues. V lost 0 bases and J lost 3; bases outside the gene matches: 4. CDR3 sequence (DNA): TGTGCCACCAGCAGAGACCCTGGACTAGCGGGCTACGAGCAGTACTTC. Its protein product is CATSRDPGLAGYEQYF.

CDR3 nucleotide sequence: TGTGCCTGGAGTGTAGGGGCTAGCGGGACCAGCTCCTACAATGAGCAGTTCTTC. Protein sequence: CAWSVGASGTSSYNEQFF. This rearrangement joins TRBV30 to TRBJ2-1, with TRBD2 matching over 9 bases. In germline, CDR1 is GTSNPN, CDR2 SVGIG (reference sequence). The CDR3 is 18 amino acids. The J segment lost 0 bases and the V segment lost 0 bases, leaving 9 bases of the junction unmatched.

This clonotype showed up just a few times. The J gene is TRBJ2-2, the V gene TRBV19; D possibly corresponds to TRBD2 (5 bases). V lost 1 base to trimming and J lost 8 bases, with 11 bases between them. The CDR3 is 14 residues long. Germline values: CDR1 LNHDA, CDR2 SQIVND (reference sequence). The CDR3 DNA reads TGTGCCAGTAGTATAGCGGTCCCGGGGGGGGAGCTGTTTTTT. Encoded protein: CASSIAVPGGELFF.

Ten or more counts support this clonotype. The chain is built from TRBV11-2 and TRBJ2-3, with 11 bases fitting TRBD2. With 6 bases clipped from V and 4 bases from J, the junction kept 6 bases outside the gene matches. This CDR3 is built from 15 residues. The germline CDR1 and CDR2 sequences are SGHAT and FQNNGV. CDR3 amino acids: CASSSGRGEADTQYF. The CDR3 DNA is TGTGCCAGCAGTAGCGGGAGGGGAGAGGCAGATACGCAGTATTTT.

This clonotype was seen a few times. V gene TRBV10-3 combines with J gene TRBJ2-7; TRBD2 aligns across 11 bases. Germline assignment: CDR1 ENHRY and CDR2 SYGVKD. Trimming took 5 bases from V and 0 from J; bases not matched to a gene: 3. This CDR3 has 15 amino acids. The CDR3 loop is CAISTTSGNSYEQYF. As DNA, the CDR3 is TGTGCCATCAGTACGACTAGCGGGAACTCCTACGAGCAGTACTTC.

The chain recombines TRBV20-1 with TRBJ2-1, with 9 bases fitting TRBD2. The CDR3 extends over 15 amino acids. CDR1 DFQATT and CDR2 SNEGSKA come from the germline V gene (reference sequence). J lost 9 bases, V lost 0 bases, and 9 bases had no gene match. CDR3 nucleotide sequence: TGCAGTGCTAGAGATTGGATAGCGGGAGTCTTTGAGCAGTTCTTC. Residues: CSARDWIAGVFEQFF.

This clonotype was detected ten times or more. This rearrangement joins TRBV20-1 to TRBJ2-7, with D perhaps TRBD1 or TRBD2 (5 bases each). Germline V gene data show CDR1 as DFQATT and CDR2 as SNEGSKA (reference sequence). Trimming removed 0 bases from V and 2 bases from J, with 8 bases in between. The CDR3 is 13 amino acids. CDR3 in amino acids: CSAREGDPYEQYF. The CDR3 nucleotides are TGCAGTGCTAGAGAGGGGGACCCCTACGAGCAGTACTTC.

This clonotype was seen ten or more times. The DNA of the CDR3 is TGTGCCAGCTCCCATGGGAAACAGGGAAACACCGGGGAGCTGTTTTTT. Amino acid sequence: CASSHGKQGNTGELFF. The V call is TRBV18, the J call TRBJ2-2; a possible D gene is TRBD1 (6 bases). This CDR3 is built from 16 residues. CDR1 is KGHSH and CDR2 is LQKENI in the germline V gene. V was pared by 6 bases and J by 2 bases, with 16 bases between.

The chain employs TRBV5-1 and TRBJ2-1; TRBD2 agrees at 11 bases. Germline CDR1 is SGHRS and CDR2 is YFSETQ. The CDR3 runs 19 residues. Trimming at V came to 0 bases and at J to 5 bases, leaving 13 bases not matched to a gene. The CDR3 region has the DNA TGCGCCAGCAGCTTGGGTTATGGTAGCGGGAGGGCCGGAGACAATGAGCAGTTCTTC. This codes for CASSLGYGSGRAGDNEQFF.

This clonotype was counted many times. V gene TRBV3-1 combines with J gene TRBJ2-1; 7 bases agree with TRBD1. The CDR3 is made up of 16 amino acids. Germline V lookup: CDR1 LGHDT, CDR2 YNNKEL (reference sequence). V lost 3 bases and J lost 7; bases outside the gene matches: 12. CDR3 in amino acids: CASSQVTGKRLNEQFF. As DNA, the CDR3 is TGTGCCAGCAGCCAGGTGACAGGGAAAAGGTTGAATGAGCAGTTCTTC.

This clonotype was recorded many times. The CDR3 sequence: CASSLRNEQYF. The DNA of the CDR3 is TGTGCCAGCAGCTTAAGAAACGAGCAGTACTTC. The chain has TRBV7-9 and TRBJ2-7, with D unresolved. The germline V gene encodes CDR1 SEHNR and CDR2 FQNEAQ (reference sequence). The CDR3 runs to 11 residues. V dropped 2 bases and J dropped 5 bases, with 4 bases sitting between them.

A few counts support this clonotype. The V and J genes are TRBV6-1 and TRBJ2-7, with 7 bases identical to TRBD1. This CDR3 has 17 amino acids. The V gene end was trimmed by 6 bases and the J gene end by 0 bases; junction bases not matched to a gene: 14. Germline CDR1 and CDR2: MNHNS and SASEGT. The DNA of the CDR3 is TGTGCCAGCAGAGGAACCCCCGGGACAGCAAACTCCTACGAGCAGTACTTC. Translating gives CASRGTPGTANSYEQYF.

The chain is built from TRBV29-1 and TRBJ2-7; the D gene is possibly TRBD2 (6 bases). Germline-derived CDR1 and CDR2 are SQVTM and ANQGSEA. The CDR3 is 14 residues long. Trimming removed 5 bases from V and 3 bases from J, with 17 bases in between. The CDR3 is CSVPREDLYYEQYF. The DNA of the CDR3 is TGCAGCGTTCCGAGGGAGGACCTCTACTACGAGCAGTACTTC.

This clonotype was observed many times. The chain recombines TRBV24-1 with TRBJ1-2; possibly TRBD1 for D (5 bases). In germline, CDR1 is KGHDR, CDR2 SFDVKD. The CDR3 length is 15 residues. V was cut by 3 bases and J by 7 bases, with 17 bases left in between. CDR3 region: CATSDPQGEDRGYTF. CDR3 DNA: TGTGCCACCAGTGATCCCCAGGGCGAAGATCGTGGCTACACCTTC.